The 8 T cell receptor beta chains below were found in one sample sequenced in a study of identical twins. One entry per CDR3 protein, called by TCRdb with MiXCR from the 5' RACE reads. The table lists under 800,000 distinct CDR3 sequences, 21% of them singletons. These sequences were also reported in another study, on T cells expressing NK-cell markers.

The specimen was PBMCs. Receptor source: a young woman in good health.

The V call is TRBV4-3, the J call TRBJ2-1, with D maybe TRBD2 (6 bases). The V end lost 0 bases, the J end lost 0 bases, and 12 bases lay between the germline ends. The CDR3 has 17 amino acids. From germline, CDR1 is LGHNA and CDR2 YSLEER. CDR3 loop: CASSQDGASVSYNEQFF. CDR3 in DNA: TGCGCCAGCAGCCAAGATGGGGCTAGCGTCTCCTACAATGAGCAGTTCTTC.

This clonotype was recorded a few times. This rearrangement joins TRBV6-1 to TRBJ1-2; the D is unclear. Germline V gene lookup returns CDR1 MNHNS and CDR2 SASEGT. Trimming removed 4 bases from V and 0 bases from J, with 9 bases in between. The CDR3 sequence is 14 residues long. The CDR3 region is CASSADGTNYGYTF. CDR3 in DNA: TGTGCCAGCAGTGCGGACGGAACTAACTATGGCTACACCTTC.

The V gene is TRBV12-3 or TRBV12-4, the J gene TRBJ2-3; D is undetermined. The CDR3 is 13 amino acids. V was shortened by 3 bases and J by 5 bases, with 9 bases between the two germline ends. CDR3 DNA: TGTGCCAGCAGTTTGGTATCCCAAGATACGCAGTATTTT. It encodes CASSLVSQDTQYF.

This clonotype was counted at least ten times. The rearrangement links TRBV5-1 to TRBJ1-2; TRBD1 is a possible D gene (6 bases). Germline V CDR1 and CDR2: SGHRS, YFSETQ. V lost 0 bases, J lost 6 bases, and 6 bases lay in between. This CDR3 comprises 12 residues. This chain's CDR3 is CASSLDRDGYTF. CDR3 coding DNA: TGCGCCAGCAGCTTGGACAGGGATGGCTACACCTTC.

This clonotype was observed a few times. In DNA form, the CDR3 reads TGCAGCGTTTCGGGGGGCGGGGATTCACCCCTCCACTTT. Protein sequence: CSVSGGGDSPLHF. The V gene is TRBV29-1, the J gene TRBJ1-6; the D gene is possibly TRBD1 (6 bases). Trimming pared 5 bases from V and 8 bases from J, leaving 13 bases between. The CDR3 consists of 13 residues. CDR1 and CDR2 (germline): SQVTM, ANQGSEA. The entire variable domain, with the rest obtained from reference TRBV29-1 and TRBJ1-6, is as follows: SAVISQKPSRDICQRGTSLTIQCQVDSQVTMMFWYRQQPGQSLTLIATANQGSEATYESGFVIDKFPISRPNLTFSTLTVSNMSPEDSSIYLCSVSGGGDSPLHFGNGTRLTVT.

The J gene is TRBJ2-2, the V gene TRBV5-1; maybe TRBD2 (6 bases). The CDR3 runs 15 residues. V was clipped by 4 bases and J by 1 base, with 11 bases between them. Germline V CDR1 and CDR2: SGHRS, YFSETQ. The CDR3 sequence is CASSPGSRNTGELFF. In DNA, the CDR3 is TGCGCCAGCAGCCCCGGGAGCAGGAACACCGGGGAGCTGTTTTTT.

This clonotype was detected ten times or more. The chain couples TRBV20-1 to TRBJ2-3; 8 positions agree with TRBD2. V gave up 8 bases and J gave up 4 bases; unmatched junction bases: 8. The CDR3 has 13 amino acids. CDR1 is DFQATT, CDR2 SNEGSKA, per germline (reference sequence). CDR3 sequence: CSLGSGGADTQYF. CDR3 DNA: TGCAGTCTGGGCAGCGGGGGAGCAGATACGCAGTATTTT.

The J gene is TRBJ2-3, the V gene TRBV27; D tentatively fits TRBD1 or TRBD2 (5 bases each). The CDR3 extends over 16 amino acids. Per germline, CDR1 MNHEY and CDR2 SMNVEV (reference sequence). Trimming pared 5 bases from V and 1 base from J, leaving 16 bases between. CDR3 residues: CASSLTPRDGTDTQYF. The CDR3 DNA follows: TGTGCCAGCAGTCTCACACCCAGGGACGGCACAGATACGCAGTATTTT.